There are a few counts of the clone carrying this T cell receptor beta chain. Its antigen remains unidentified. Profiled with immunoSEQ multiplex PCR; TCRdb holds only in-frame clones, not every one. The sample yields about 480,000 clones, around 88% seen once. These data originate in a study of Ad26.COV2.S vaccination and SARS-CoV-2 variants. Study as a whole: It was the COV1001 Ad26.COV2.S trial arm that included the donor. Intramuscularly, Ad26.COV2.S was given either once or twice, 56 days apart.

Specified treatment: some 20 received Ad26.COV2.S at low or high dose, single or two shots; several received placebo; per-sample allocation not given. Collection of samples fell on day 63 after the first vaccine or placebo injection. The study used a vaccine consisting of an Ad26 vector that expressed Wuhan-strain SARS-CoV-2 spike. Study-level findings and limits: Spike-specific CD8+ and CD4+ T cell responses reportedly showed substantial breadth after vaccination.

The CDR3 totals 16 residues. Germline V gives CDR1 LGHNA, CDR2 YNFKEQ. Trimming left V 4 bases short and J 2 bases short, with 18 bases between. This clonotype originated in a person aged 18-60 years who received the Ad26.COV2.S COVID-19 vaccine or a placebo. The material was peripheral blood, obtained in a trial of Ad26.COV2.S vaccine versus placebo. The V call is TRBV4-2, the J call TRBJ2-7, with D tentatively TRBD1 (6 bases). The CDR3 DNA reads TGTGCCAGCAGCCCTCGATCCCGGGACACCACCTACGAGCAGTACTTC. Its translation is CASSPRSRDTTYEQYF.